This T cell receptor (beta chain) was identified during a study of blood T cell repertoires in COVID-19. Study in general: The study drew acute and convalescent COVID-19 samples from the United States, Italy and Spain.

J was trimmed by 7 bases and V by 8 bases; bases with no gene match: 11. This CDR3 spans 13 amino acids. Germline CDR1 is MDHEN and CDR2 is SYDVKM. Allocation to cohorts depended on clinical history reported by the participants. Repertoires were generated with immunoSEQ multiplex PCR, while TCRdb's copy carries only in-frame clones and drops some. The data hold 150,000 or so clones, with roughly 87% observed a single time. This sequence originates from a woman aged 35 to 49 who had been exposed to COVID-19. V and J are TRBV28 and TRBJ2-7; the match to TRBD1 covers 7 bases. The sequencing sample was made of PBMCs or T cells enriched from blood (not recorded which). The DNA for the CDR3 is TGTGCCAGCGGTAGGACAGGAGGCGGAGAGCAGTACTTC. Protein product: CASGRTGGGEQYF.